These 22 T cell receptor beta chains were all obtained from the same sample, sequenced in a study of cytomegalovirus exposure and HLA in healthy donors. TCRdb's table, derived via immunoSEQ multiplex PCR, lists solely in-frame clones and lacks some. The data contain about 220,000 clones, about 86% of them singletons. The sample taken for sequencing was PBMCs. All receptors come from a man between 18 and 35 years old in good health and CMV-seronegative.

The V and J genes are TRBV25-1 and TRBJ2-5; the D gene is possibly TRBD2 (5 bases). CDR3 length: 13 residues. Trimming cost V 6 bases and J 7 bases, with 15 bases left between them. Looked up from germline, CDR1 is MGHDK and CDR2 is SYGVNS. This chain's CDR3 is CASRDRGVGTQYF. CDR3 sequence (DNA): TGTGCCAGCAGGGACCGGGGTGTGGGGACCCAGTACTTC.

V and J are TRBV28 and TRBJ1-1; maybe TRBD1 (6 bases). The length of the CDR3 is 14 residues. Germline V gives CDR1 MDHEN, CDR2 SYDVKM. V gave up 8 bases and J gave up 8 bases, with 21 bases separating them. CDR3 amino acids: CASQSPRTVVEAFF. In DNA form, the CDR3 reads TGTGCCAGCCAATCTCCCCGGACAGTCGTCGAAGCTTTCTTT.

The gene calls are TRBV19 and TRBJ1-4; D is perhaps TRBD1 (6 bases). Germline assignment: CDR1 LNHDA and CDR2 SQIVND (reference sequence). This CDR3 has 16 residues. V shed 2 bases and J shed 8 bases, with 18 bases lying between them. CDR3 in amino acids: CASSILGTPGAEKLFF. CDR3 nucleotide sequence: TGTGCCAGTAGTATACTCGGGACACCTGGGGCGGAAAAACTGTTTTTT.

This sequence joins TRBV29-1 and TRBJ2-1, with D perhaps matching TRBD1 (5 bases). With 3 bases removed from V and 9 bases from J, the gap between germline ends came to 12 bases. CDR1 is SQVTM and CDR2 is ANQGSEA in the germline V gene. The CDR3 is 12 amino acids. CDR3 in DNA: TGCAGCGTTGAGATAGGGGTCGGTGAGCAGTTCTTC. This codes for CSVEIGVGEQFF.

About this clone: Other DNA sequences in this sample translate to the same CDR3. This chain links TRBV19 with TRBJ1-5; D is unresolved. This CDR3 is 14 amino acids long. Germline CDR1 LNHDA, CDR2 SQIVND (reference sequence). V was clipped by 3 bases and J by 1 base, with 7 bases between them. CDR3 nucleotides: TGTGCCAGTAGTATCGGAGCGAGCAATCAGCCCCAGCATTTT. This translates into CASSIGASNQPQHF.

The chain employs TRBV29-1 and TRBJ1-2; maybe TRBD1 (5 bases). Trimming left V 2 bases short and J 3 bases short, with 7 bases between. Germline-derived CDR1 and CDR2 are SQVTM and ANQGSEA. The CDR3 is made up of 12 amino acids. The CDR3: CSVELRDYGYTF. In DNA form, the CDR3 reads TGCAGCGTTGAACTCAGGGACTATGGCTACACCTTC. Combining the CDR3 with reference TRBV29-1 and TRBJ1-2 gives the whole variable domain SAVISQKPSRDICQRGTSLTIQCQVDSQVTMMFWYRQQPGQSLTLIATANQGSEATYESGFVIDKFPISRPNLTFSTLTVSNMSPEDSSIYLCSVELRDYGYTFGSGTRLTVV.

The V call is TRBV10-3, the J call TRBJ1-3; 7 bases agree with TRBD1. Losses at the gene ends were 6 bases for V and 4 bases for J; bases not matched to a gene: 9. This CDR3 has 15 residues. CDR1 is ENHRY and CDR2 is SYGVKD in the germline V gene. In DNA, the CDR3 is TGTGCCATCAGCATGCAGGGGGTCGCAGGAAACACCATATATTTT. Its translation: CAISMQGVAGNTIYF.

This rearrangement joins TRBV5-1 to TRBJ1-2, with a possible D match to TRBD1 (6 bases). CDR1 SGHRS and CDR2 YFSETQ come from the germline V gene. The CDR3 runs 15 residues. V was pared by 4 bases and J by 6 bases, with 19 bases between. In DNA, the CDR3 is TGCGCCAGCAGCCCCGGGACAACGGGACCCGATGGCTACACCTTC. Amino acid sequence: CASSPGTTGPDGYTF. Drawing the rest from reference TRBV5-1 and TRBJ1-2, the complete variable domain is KAGVTQTPRYLIKTRGQQVTLSCSPISGHRSVSWYQQTPGQGLQFLFEYFSETQRNKGNFPGRFSGRQFSNSRSEMNVSTLELGDSALYLCASSPGTTGPDGYTFGSGTRLTVV.

The CDR3 here is CASSFRGTNTIYF. CDR3 coding DNA: TGTGCCAGCAGTTTCCGGGGTACAAACACCATATATTTT. The chain has TRBV28 and TRBJ1-3, with D unclear. The V and J ends lost 3 bases and 6 bases respectively, with 9 bases between them. Germline assignment: CDR1 MDHEN and CDR2 SYDVKM. The CDR3 consists of 13 residues.

The gene calls are TRBV18 and TRBJ2-1, with 7 bases identical to TRBD1. The trim removed 0 bases at V and 12 bases at J, leaving 11 bases unmatched. The V gene's germline CDR1 is KGHSH and CDR2 LQKENI. CDR3 length equals 15 residues. CDR3 DNA sequence: TGTGCCAGCTCACCACCTAGAAACAGGGGTAGTAGGCAGTTCTTC. Translated: CASSPPRNRGSRQFF.

CDR3 in amino acids: CASRRVGSPPGKLFF. The CDR3 coding sequence is TGTGCCAGCCGGCGGGTGGGGAGCCCCCCTGGGAAACTGTTTTTT. The rearrangement joins TRBV28 to TRBJ1-4; D is unresolved. V lost 8 bases and J lost 11, with 24 bases in between. The CDR3 covers 15 residues. Germline assignment: CDR1 MDHEN and CDR2 SYDVKM.

V usage is TRBV7-8 and J usage is TRBJ2-7; D is perhaps TRBD1 (6 bases). With 2 bases removed from V and 3 bases from J, the gap between germline ends came to 23 bases. Germline assignment: CDR1 SGHVS and CDR2 FQNEAQ. The CDR3 is 18 residues long. Written as DNA, the CDR3 is TGTGCCAGCAGCTTAAGGGGGAATAGCGCTCCGCTTCGCTACGAGCAGTACTTC. As protein: CASSLRGNSAPLRYEQYF.

The rearrangement links TRBV7-9 to TRBJ1-6, with D possibly matching TRBD1 (6 bases). The germline V gene encodes CDR1 SEHNR and CDR2 FQNEAQ (reference sequence). The V gene lost 4 bases and the J gene lost 8 bases, with 12 bases spanning the gap. This CDR3 has 14 residues. This CDR3 reads CASSSQGSDSPLHF. The CDR3 DNA reads as TGTGCCAGCAGCTCACAGGGCTCGGATTCACCCCTCCACTTT.

The rearrangement uses TRBV7-2 and TRBJ1-4, with D possibly being TRBD1 (6 bases). In germline, CDR1 is SGHTA, CDR2 FQGNSA. The CDR3 sequence is 16 residues long. V was trimmed by 0 bases and J by 7 bases, leaving 15 bases between them. CDR3 amino acids: CASSLAGGAIFEKLFF. The CDR3 nucleotides are TGTGCCAGCAGCTTAGCAGGGGGTGCGATCTTTGAAAAACTGTTTTTT.

V usage is TRBV6-1 and J usage is TRBJ2-5, with a weak D call TRBD2 (5 bases). The V end was cut by 8 bases, the J end by 3 bases, with 16 bases between. The CDR3 runs 14 residues. Germline CDR1 is MNHNS and CDR2 is SASEGT. The DNA of the CDR3 is TGTGCCAGCGGAGGTACCTCACCAAAAGAGACCCAGTACTTC. The encoded protein is CASGGTSPKETQYF.

This chain uses TRBV11-2 with TRBJ1-1; the D gene is possibly TRBD1 (6 bases). Trimming shortened V by 6 bases and J by 1 base, and 6 bases separated the two germline ends. CDR3 size: 12 residues. Germline V gene lookup returns CDR1 SGHAT and CDR2 FQNNGV. DNA for the CDR3: TGTGCCAGCAGGGACAGGAACACTGAAGCTTTCTTT. Translating gives CASRDRNTEAFF.

This sequence joins TRBV2 and TRBJ2-5; D is possibly TRBD2 (5 bases). Germline lookup yields CDR1 SNHLY and CDR2 FYNNEI. This CDR3 is 11 amino acids long. Trimming removed 11 bases at V and 2 bases at J, with 9 bases between. The DNA for the CDR3 is TGTGCCGCCACTAGACAAGAGACCCAGTACTTC. It codes for CAATRQETQYF.

The chain links TRBV29-1 to TRBJ2-1; the match to TRBD1 covers 9 bases. Per germline, CDR1 SQVTM and CDR2 ANQGSEA. V lost 7 bases to trimming and J lost 0 bases; unmatched junction nucleotides: 4. The CDR3 contains 14 residues. The CDR3 loop reads CSADRGSSYNEQFF. CDR3 in DNA: TGCAGCGCAGACAGGGGGAGCTCCTACAATGAGCAGTTCTTC.

The V and J genes are TRBV4-3 and TRBJ2-1; TRBD2 matches 7 bases. V dropped 2 bases and J dropped 3; count of bases not matched to a gene: 10. The CDR3 covers 17 residues. Germline V lookup: CDR1 LGHNA, CDR2 YSLEER. The CDR3 bases are TGCGCCAGCAGCCAAATTCGAGAGCGGGACCTCTACAATGAGCAGTTCTTC. Amino acids: CASSQIRERDLYNEQFF.

The chain has TRBV30 and TRBJ1-1, with D perhaps matching TRBD1 (6 bases). V was cut by 5 bases and J by 4 bases, with 14 bases left in between. The CDR3 is 13 amino acids. Germline loops: CDR1 GTSNPN, CDR2 SVGIG (reference sequence). The CDR3 sequence: CAWAYQGITEAFF. The CDR3 coding sequence is TGTGCCTGGGCGTACCAGGGGATCACTGAAGCTTTCTTT.

V gene TRBV7-9 combines with J gene TRBJ2-7, with 9 nucleotides matching TRBD1. In germline, CDR1 is SEHNR, CDR2 FQNEAQ (reference sequence). Trimming cost V 2 bases and J 5 bases; bases outside gene matches: 13. CDR3 length: 17 amino acids. For the CDR3, the DNA is TGTGCCAGCAGCTTATCCCGTCTAAGGGACAGGGTAAACGAGCAGTACTTC. Translation gives CASSLSRLRDRVNEQYF.

The chain links TRBV5-4 to TRBJ2-7; a weak D match, TRBD1 (7 bases). CDR1 is SGHNT and CDR2 is YYREEE in the germline V gene (reference sequence). This CDR3 contains 14 residues. Deletions cut 4 bases from V and 5 bases from J, with 16 bases between. CDR3 sequence reads: CASSAGQQSHEQYF. In DNA, the CDR3 is TGTGCCAGCAGCGCGGGACAGCAATCCCACGAGCAGTACTTC.